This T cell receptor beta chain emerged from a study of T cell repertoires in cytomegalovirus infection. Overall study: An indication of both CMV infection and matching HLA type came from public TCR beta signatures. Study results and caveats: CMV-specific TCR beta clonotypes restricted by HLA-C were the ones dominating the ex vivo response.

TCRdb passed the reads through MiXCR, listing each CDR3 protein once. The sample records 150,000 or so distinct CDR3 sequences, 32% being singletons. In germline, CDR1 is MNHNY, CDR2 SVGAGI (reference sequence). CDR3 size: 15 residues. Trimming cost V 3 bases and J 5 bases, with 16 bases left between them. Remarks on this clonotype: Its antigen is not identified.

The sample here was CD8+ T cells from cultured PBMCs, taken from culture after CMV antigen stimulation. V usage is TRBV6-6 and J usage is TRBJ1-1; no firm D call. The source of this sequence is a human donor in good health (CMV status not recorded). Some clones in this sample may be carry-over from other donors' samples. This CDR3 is CASSYQWSTGTEAFF. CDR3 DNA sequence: TGTGCCAGCAGTTATCAGTGGTCCACTGGGACTGAAGCTTTCTTT.